The sequence of this T cell receptor (beta chain) was determined in a study of T cell repertoires in cytomegalovirus infection. Study-level information: A matching HLA type, together with CMV infection, was signaled by public TCR beta signatures.

Turning to this clonotype: As yet, its antigen is unknown.

Per germline, CDR1 MNHEY and CDR2 SMNVEV (reference sequence). The CDR3 covers 16 residues. Deletions cut 4 bases from V and 4 bases from J, with 17 bases between. Study-level findings and limits: Summed frequency of shared TCR beta families picked out CMV carriers who also had the relevant HLA. HLA-C-restricted CMV-specific TCR beta clonotypes were dominant in the ex vivo response.

TCRdb reanalysed the reads using MiXCR and keeps one entry per CDR3 protein. The sample lists about 320,000 distinct CDR3 sequences; 9% to 9.5% were seen once. Source material: PBMCs. This rearrangement joins TRBV27 to TRBJ1-5; D might be TRBD1 (5 bases). This clonotype originated in a human donor in good health (CMV status not recorded). Some clones in this sample may be carry-over from other donors' samples. In DNA, the CDR3 is TGTGCCAGCAGTTCACAAAAGGGACCTTTTAATCAGCCCCAGCATTTT. Protein sequence: CASSSQKGPFNQPQHF.